Sequencing of this T cell receptor beta chain was carried out in a study of T cells in Graves' hyperthyroidism and ophthalmopathy. Study-wide points: The majority of expanded thyroid clonotypes above 0.001 also appeared in blood.

Deletions cut 1 base from V and 7 bases from J, with 16 bases between. Germline V gives CDR1 SGHAT, CDR2 FQNNGV. The CDR3 runs to 15 residues. This clonotype has just a few counts. Its specificity is unknown. TCR beta CDR3 regions were amplified from RNA. A set of HTBI primers served as the primers for a first-round RT-PCR of the TCR CDR3. TCRdb redid the calling of the multiplex PCR reads with MiXCR, one entry per CDR3 protein. The sample lists over 400,000 distinct CDR3 sequences, roughly 23% occurring once. The material sequenced was blood. The source of this sequence is a woman between 65 and 79 years old with Graves' ophthalmopathy. This chain connects TRBV11-2 to TRBJ1-2; D may be TRBD1 (6 bases). CDR3 sequence (DNA): TGTGCCAGCAGCTTAGGCCGGAGGCCGGACAGTGGCTACACCTTC. This sequence encodes CASSLGRRPDSGYTF.